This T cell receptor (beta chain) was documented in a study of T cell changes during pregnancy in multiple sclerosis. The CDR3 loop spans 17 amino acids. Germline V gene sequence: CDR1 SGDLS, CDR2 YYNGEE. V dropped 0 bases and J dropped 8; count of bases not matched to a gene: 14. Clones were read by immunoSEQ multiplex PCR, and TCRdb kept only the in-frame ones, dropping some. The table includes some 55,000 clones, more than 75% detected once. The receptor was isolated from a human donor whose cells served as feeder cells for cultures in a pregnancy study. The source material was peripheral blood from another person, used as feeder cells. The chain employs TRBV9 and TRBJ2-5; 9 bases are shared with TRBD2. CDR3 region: CASSVEPSSGDPATQYF. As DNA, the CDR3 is TGTGCCAGCAGCGTAGAGCCTTCTAGCGGGGACCCGGCAACCCAGTACTTC.